The 10 T cell receptor beta chains below come from one sample, sequenced in a study of beta chain features in type 1 diabetes. Isolated RNA was reverse transcribed in full, so expressed TCRB transcripts were sequenced. Clones were sequenced by immunoSEQ multiplex PCR, and TCRdb holds only the in-frame ones, with some missing. The sample lists some 140,000 clones, around a tenth occurring once. Specimen: central memory CD4+ T cells from blood. Receptors were obtained from a man younger than 35 in good health.

A few counts support this clone. The CDR3 nucleotides are TGTGCCAGCAGAACAGGTTCAGGGGACACCGGGGAGCTGTTTTTT. This sequence encodes CASRTGSGDTGELFF. The chain carries TRBV6-1 and TRBJ2-2; D is perhaps TRBD1 (6 bases). The germline gives CDR1 MNHNS, CDR2 SASEGT. This CDR3 is built from 15 residues. Trimming took off 6 bases at V and 3 bases at J, with 14 bases between the two ends.

Only a few counts were recorded for this clone. The chain recombines TRBV5-1 with TRBJ1-6; D is uncertain. Deletions cut 5 bases from V and 5 bases from J, with 8 bases between. The CDR3 covers 13 residues. Germline lookup yields CDR1 SGHRS and CDR2 YFSETQ. Here the CDR3 reads CASRAGDNSPLHF. In DNA, the CDR3 is TGCGCCAGCAGGGCGGGTGATAATTCACCCCTCCACTTT. Using reference TRBV5-1 and TRBJ1-6 for the parts outside the CDR3, the full variable domain is KAGVTQTPRYLIKTRGQQVTLSCSPISGHRSVSWYQQTPGQGLQFLFEYFSETQRNKGNFPGRFSGRQFSNSRSEMNVSTLELGDSALYLCASRAGDNSPLHFGNGTRLTVT.

This clone has only a few counts. The V gene is TRBV7-2, the J gene TRBJ1-4; 8 bases fit TRBD1. From germline, CDR1 is SGHTA and CDR2 FQGNSA. The V segment lost 4 bases and the J segment 8 bases; nucleotides outside the gene matches: 6. The CDR3 runs 14 residues. The CDR3 DNA sequence: TGTGCCAGCAGCTCTCAGGGGGCTCGGGAAAAACTGTTTTTT. Encoded protein: CASSSQGAREKLFF. Variable domain in full (rest from reference TRBV7-2 and TRBJ1-4): GAGVSQSPSNKVTEKGKDVELRCDPISGHTALYWYRQSLGQGLEFLIYFQGNSAPDKSGLPSDRFSAERTGGSVSTLTIQRTQQEDSAVYLCASSSQGAREKLFFGSGTQLSVL.

The chain is built from TRBV5-4 and TRBJ2-3; 12 nucleotides align to TRBD1. Germline-derived CDR1 and CDR2 are SGHNT and YYREEE (reference sequence). Germline trimming cut 3 bases from V and 3 bases from J; bases unmatched to any gene: 5. The CDR3 loop spans 16 amino acids. CDR3 sequence reads: CASSYGTGGGTDTQYF. In nucleotides, the CDR3 is TGTGCCAGCAGCTACGGGACAGGGGGCGGAACAGATACGCAGTATTTT.

This clone was seen only a few times. The V and J genes are TRBV9 and TRBJ1-1, with D maybe TRBD1 (5 bases). CDR1 is SGDLS and CDR2 is YYNGEE in the germline V gene. The CDR3 is 13 amino acids. Trimming cost V 0 bases and J 8 bases, with 11 bases left between them. The CDR3 spells CASSVVVGQEAFF. Here the CDR3 DNA reads TGTGCCAGCAGCGTAGTCGTGGGGCAGGAAGCTTTCTTT.

The sample holds many counts of this clone. The chain combines TRBV5-1 with TRBJ2-5, with 7 positions matching TRBD1. The V gene's germline CDR1 is SGHRS and CDR2 YFSETQ. This CDR3 region has 15 residues. The J segment lost 6 bases and the V segment lost 3 bases, leaving 11 bases of the junction unmatched. CDR3 sequence reads: CASSSLQGNFKTQYF. The CDR3 DNA reads as TGCGCCAGCAGCTCACTACAGGGGAACTTCAAGACCCAGTACTTC.

This clone came up a few times. This chain links TRBV11-2 with TRBJ1-5; tentatively, D is TRBD1 (5 bases). The CDR3 consists of 15 residues. Per germline, CDR1 SGHAT and CDR2 FQNNGV. V dropped 1 base and J dropped 7 bases, with 14 bases sitting between them. CDR3 sequence (DNA): TGTGCCAGCAGCTTAGGTGTAGGGCAGGGACAGCCCCAGCATTTT. Its protein is CASSLGVGQGQPQHF.

In its sample, this clone was seen a few times. This sequence joins TRBV5-6 and TRBJ1-6, with D hard to call. V was trimmed by 0 bases and J by 4 bases, leaving 8 bases between them. The CDR3 runs 15 residues. The V gene's germline CDR1 is SGHDT and CDR2 YYEEEE. CDR3 DNA sequence: TGTGCCAGCAGCTTGGTCCGGTCGTATAATTCACCCCTCCACTTT. It specifies CASSLVRSYNSPLHF.

A few counts support this clone. This chain connects TRBV5-6 to TRBJ2-7; 11 nucleotides align to TRBD2. The V gene end was trimmed by 3 bases and the J gene end by 2 bases; junction bases not matched to a gene: 4. The CDR3 contains 15 residues. Germline V gene lookup returns CDR1 SGHDT and CDR2 YYEEEE. In nucleotides, the CDR3 is TGTGCCAGCAGCTCCCTGGGACTAGCGGCCTACGAGCAGTACTTC. It codes for CASSSLGLAAYEQYF. The whole variable domain, filled in from reference TRBV5-6 and TRBJ2-7, reads DAGVTQSPTHLIKTRGQQVTLRCSPKSGHDTVSWYQQALGQGPQFIFQYYEEEERQRGNFPDRFSGHQFPNYSSELNVNALLLGDSALYLCASSSLGLAAYEQYFGPGTRLTVT.

Only a few counts were recorded for this clone. The V gene is TRBV18, the J gene TRBJ2-3, with D possibly TRBD2 on 7 matching bases. The CDR3 covers 17 residues. The germline V gene has CDR1 KGHSH and CDR2 LQKENI. The V gene lost 2 bases and the J gene lost 6 bases, with 21 bases spanning the gap. CDR3 sequence: CASSPSSRGGSGDTQYF. CDR3 coding DNA: TGTGCCAGCTCACCATCCAGCCGCGGGGGCTCCGGGGATACGCAGTATTTT.